The 31 T cell receptor beta chains in this list originate from one sample, sequenced in a study of patients and donors after allogeneic stem cell transplantation. TCRdb independently ran MiXCR on the RT-PCR reads; one entry per CDR3 protein. The sample carries 70,000 to 85,000 distinct CDR3 sequences, about a quarter recorded once. The sequenced material came from blood, either unsorted or a sorted T cell fraction (not recorded which). Receptors originate from a human donor who was either an allogeneic HSCT recipient or a stem cell or donor lymphocyte infusion donor (not recorded which). It is not recorded whose cells these are; they may come from a transplant donor.

The sample holds a few counts of this clonotype. This rearrangement joins TRBV3-1 to TRBJ2-1, with D possibly being TRBD1 or TRBD2 (5 bases each). There are 17 residues in the CDR3. CDR1 LGHDT and CDR2 YNNKEL come from the germline V gene (reference sequence). Trimming removed 1 base at V and 6 bases at J, with 19 bases between. CDR3 nucleotide sequence: TGTGCCAGCAGCCAAGCTCCGGGGCAGACGCCGGGCAATGAGCAGTTCTTC. Encoded protein: CASSQAPGQTPGNEQFF.

V usage is TRBV7-8 and J usage is TRBJ1-3; 12 bases line up with TRBD1. Germline assignment: CDR1 SGHVS and CDR2 FQNEAQ. Trimming took 5 bases from V and 0 from J; bases not matched to a gene: 8. This CDR3 is 18 amino acids long. This CDR3 is CASSTRDRGRVSGNTIYF. CDR3 nucleotides: TGTGCCAGCAGCACCCGGGACAGGGGGCGAGTCTCTGGAAACACCATATATTTT.

This chain joins TRBV29-1 and TRBJ2-1, with D possibly TRBD2 on 5 matching bases. The germline V gene encodes CDR1 SQVTM and CDR2 ANQGSEA. Trimming removed 0 bases at V and 4 bases at J, with 10 bases between. This CDR3 is built from 14 residues. CDR3 sequence (DNA): TGCAGCGTTGAAGATCGGGCGGGTTACAATGAGCAGTTCTTC. Its translation: CSVEDRAGYNEQFF.

This clonotype was counted between two and nine times. The rearrangement joins TRBV5-6 to TRBJ1-1, with unresolved D. Germline V gives CDR1 SGHDT, CDR2 YYEEEE. V was cut by 0 bases and J by 3 bases, with 6 bases left in between. This CDR3 spans 13 amino acids. This CDR3 is CASSLAGYTEAFF. The CDR3 DNA follows: TGTGCCAGCAGCTTGGCCGGGTACACTGAAGCTTTCTTT.

The rearrangement links TRBV4-2 to TRBJ2-3, with D unresolved. Between the trimmed V and J ends, which lost 4 bases and 4 bases, there was a span of 15 bases. Germline lookup yields CDR1 LGHNA and CDR2 YNFKEQ. CDR3 size: 15 residues. The CDR3 bases are TGTGCCAGCAGCCCCAAGTCGCAGTTTTCAGATACGCAGTATTTT. This sequence encodes CASSPKSQFSDTQYF.

The chain has TRBV12-3 or TRBV12-4 and TRBJ1-2, with D unclear. V lost 2 bases, J lost 1 base, and 5 bases lay in between. The CDR3 runs to 13 residues. Here the CDR3 reads CASSLNHNYGYTF. CDR3 nucleotide sequence: TGTGCCAGCAGTTTAAACCATAACTATGGCTACACCTTC.

This clonotype has a handful of counts. The V call is TRBV5-1, the J call TRBJ1-2; TRBD1 matches at 7 bases. J lost 7 bases, V lost 4 bases, and 31 bases had no gene match. The CDR3 sequence is 21 residues long. The germline V gene encodes CDR1 SGHRS and CDR2 YFSETQ. CDR3 amino acids: CASSPPGVLRRTSDRVFGYTF. CDR3 coding DNA: TGCGCCAGCAGCCCTCCGGGGGTACTAAGGAGGACCTCCGACAGGGTCTTTGGCTACACCTTC.

This clonotype was observed a handful of times. V is TRBV10-3 and J is TRBJ2-7; D unclear. The germline V gene encodes CDR1 ENHRY and CDR2 SYGVKD. Between the trimmed V and J ends, which lost 6 bases and 1 base, there was a span of 13 bases. The CDR3 sequence is 14 residues long. DNA for the CDR3: TGTGCCATCAGCCCGACCCTCCAATCCTACGAGCAGTACTTC. This codes for CAISPTLQSYEQYF.

V usage is TRBV4-1 and J usage is TRBJ2-2, with D perhaps TRBD2 (6 bases). The CDR3 consists of 19 residues. Germline V gene sequence: CDR1 MGHRA, CDR2 YSYEKL. V shed 0 bases and J shed 0 bases, with 17 bases lying between them. CDR3 sequence (DNA): TGCGCCAGCAGCCAAGACCCCATTTTAGCGGCCACGAACACCGGGGAGCTGTTTTTT. This sequence encodes CASSQDPILAATNTGELFF.

The chain employs TRBV20-1 and TRBJ1-3, with D unresolved. Germline V gene data show CDR1 as DFQATT and CDR2 as SNEGSKA (reference sequence). The V gene lost 5 bases and the J gene lost 0 bases, with 11 bases spanning the gap. This CDR3 contains 14 residues. CDR3 DNA sequence: TGCAGTGCTGGCGGCCCAAACTCTGGAAACACCATATATTTT. Protein product: CSAGGPNSGNTIYF.

A few counts support this clonotype. The rearrangement joins TRBV4-1 to TRBJ1-5; D is unclear. With 0 bases removed from V and 6 bases from J, the gap between germline ends came to 9 bases. The CDR3 runs to 14 residues. Germline V CDR1 and CDR2: MGHRA, YSYEKL. CDR3 in amino acids: CASSQELWLQPQHF. DNA for the CDR3: TGCGCCAGCAGCCAAGAATTGTGGCTTCAGCCCCAGCATTTT.

The chain combines TRBV9 with TRBJ2-2, with a possible D match to TRBD2 (6 bases). This CDR3 spans 17 amino acids. With 1 base removed from V and 5 bases from J, the gap between germline ends came to 18 bases. From germline, CDR1 is SGDLS and CDR2 YYNGEE. CDR3 in DNA: TGTGCCAGCAGCGTATCCGAGACTAGACTTATTACCGGGGAGCTGTTTTTT. Encoded protein: CASSVSETRLITGELFF.

V and J are TRBV6-6 and TRBJ2-3; 15 positions match TRBD2. Trimming took 4 bases from V and 5 from J; bases not matched to a gene: 4. The CDR3 spans 16 residues. CDR1 is MNHNY, CDR2 SVGAGI, per germline (reference sequence). For the CDR3, the DNA is TGTGCCAGCAGTTCCGGACTAGCGGGAGGGGGAGATACGCAGTATTTT. This sequence encodes CASSSGLAGGGDTQYF.

This clonotype was seen more than once but under ten times. V and J are TRBV20-1 and TRBJ1-5, with D possibly matching TRBD1 (5 bases). Trimming took off 6 bases at V and 6 bases at J, with 12 bases between the two ends. There are 12 residues in the CDR3. Germline CDR1 reads DFQATT; CDR2 reads SNEGSKA (reference sequence). CDR3 amino acids: CSALRGTQPQHF. The DNA for the CDR3 is TGCAGTGCCCTGAGGGGAACTCAGCCCCAGCATTTT.

This clonotype occurred a few times. V and J are TRBV4-3 and TRBJ2-7; D perhaps matches TRBD1 (5 bases). V was trimmed by 1 base and J by 3 bases, leaving 22 bases between them. The CDR3 loop spans 18 amino acids. Germline CDR1 is LGHNA and CDR2 is YSLEER. CDR3 region: CASSQGSPGRVFVYEQYF. In DNA, the CDR3 is TGCGCCAGCAGCCAAGGGTCCCCCGGCAGGGTTTTTGTCTACGAGCAGTACTTC.

This clonotype was counted only a few times. The chain has TRBV5-1 and TRBJ1-1; D gene uncertain. CDR3 length equals 14 residues. The germline gives CDR1 SGHRS, CDR2 YFSETQ. Trimming left V 4 bases short and J 1 base short, with 11 bases between. The DNA for the CDR3 is TGCGCCAGCAGCACAGACCGGACGAACACTGAAGCTTTCTTT. Encoded protein: CASSTDRTNTEAFF.

The sample holds a few counts of this clonotype. The chain combines TRBV12-5 with TRBJ1-3; D perhaps matches TRBD1 (5 bases). The CDR3 totals 18 residues. V lost 0 bases and J lost 0, with 15 bases in between. Germline V gives CDR1 LGHNT, CDR2 FRNRAP. The CDR3 nucleotides read TGTGCTAGTGGTTTGGTACTGGGGACCTCGGGCTCTGGAAACACCATATATTTT. It encodes CASGLVLGTSGSGNTIYF.

This clonotype was seen only a few times. The chain combines TRBV27 with TRBJ1-6; weak D call: TRBD1 (6 bases). The CDR3 totals 15 residues. Germline V gene sequence: CDR1 MNHEY, CDR2 SMNVEV (reference sequence). V was pared by 0 bases and J by 9 bases, with 12 bases between. The CDR3 spells CASSLSVRGGSPLHF. DNA for the CDR3: TGTGCCAGCAGTTTATCCGTCAGGGGCGGTTCACCCCTCCACTTT.

This clonotype came up a few times. V and J are TRBV30 and TRBJ1-5; a possible D gene is TRBD1 (5 bases). V shed 0 bases and J shed 6 bases, with 12 bases lying between them. Germline V gene lookup returns CDR1 GTSNPN and CDR2 SVGIG (reference sequence). The CDR3 spans 14 residues. CDR3 DNA: TGTGCCTGGAGTGTTTCGGGGCTTGCTCAGCCCCAGCATTTT. Residues: CAWSVSGLAQPQHF.

This clonotype was found a few times. CDR3 protein: CASSLRGPNYGYTF. The DNA of the CDR3 is TGCGCCAGCAGCTTGAGGGGACCTAACTATGGCTACACCTTC. The J gene is TRBJ1-2, the V gene TRBV5-1; D possibly corresponds to TRBD1 (5 bases). Germline loops: CDR1 SGHRS, CDR2 YFSETQ. This CDR3 is built from 14 residues. The ends were cut back, 1 base at V and 0 bases at J, with 7 bases in the middle.

This clonotype was counted only a few times. V is TRBV18 and J is TRBJ1-2; 7 nucleotides match TRBD1. The germline gives CDR1 KGHSH, CDR2 LQKENI. The CDR3 consists of 17 residues. J gave up 4 bases and V 6 bases, and 17 bases lay outside the gene matches. The CDR3 reads CASSLISGQQSIYGYTF. CDR3 DNA sequence: TGTGCCAGCTCTCTCATCTCGGGACAGCAGTCTATCTATGGCTACACCTTC. Full variable domain (outside the CDR3, taken from reference TRBV18 and TRBJ1-2): NAGVMQNPRHLVRRRGQEARLRCSPMKGHSHVYWYRQLPEEGLKFMVYLQKENIIDESGMPKERFSAEFPKEGPSILRIQQVVRGDSAAYFCASSLISGQQSIYGYTFGSGTRLTVV.

This clonotype occurred a few times. V is TRBV5-1 and J is TRBJ2-2; perhaps TRBD2 as D (5 bases). The CDR3 runs to 14 residues. Germline V gives CDR1 SGHRS, CDR2 YFSETQ. V lost 0 bases and J lost 5, with 8 bases in between. CDR3 region: CASSLVSATGELFF. The CDR3 coding sequence is TGCGCCAGCAGCTTGGTTAGCGCTACCGGGGAGCTGTTTTTT.

The V call is TRBV7-2, the J call TRBJ2-1; 7 bases are shared with TRBD1. Per the germline V gene, CDR1 is SGHTA and CDR2 is FQGNSA. V shed 5 bases, J shed 2 bases, and the junction held 15 bases outside the gene matches. The CDR3 covers 18 residues. CDR3 DNA: TGTGCCAGCAGCCAACTTCCAGGGGGTCTAAGGCCCTACAATGAGCAGTTCTTC. Translated, it gives CASSQLPGGLRPYNEQFF.

This clonotype was seen more than once but under ten times. The J gene is TRBJ2-7, the V gene TRBV5-1; no firm D call. CDR3 length equals 13 residues. In germline, CDR1 is SGHRS, CDR2 YFSETQ. V was shortened by 0 bases and J by 6 bases, with 10 bases between the two germline ends. This CDR3 reads CASSLAVTGEQYF. As DNA, the CDR3 is TGCGCCAGCAGCTTGGCCGTCACGGGCGAGCAGTACTTC. Together with reference TRBV5-1 and TRBJ2-7, the CDR3 gives the full variable domain: KAGVTQTPRYLIKTRGQQVTLSCSPISGHRSVSWYQQTPGQGLQFLFEYFSETQRNKGNFPGRFSGRQFSNSRSEMNVSTLELGDSALYLCASSLAVTGEQYFGPGTRLTVT.

The genes are TRBV5-1 and TRBJ1-1; D ambiguous. Trimming removed 0 bases from V and 3 bases from J, with 6 bases in between. The germline CDR1 and CDR2 sequences are SGHRS and YFSETQ. The CDR3 has 13 amino acids. CDR3 DNA sequence: TGCGCCAGCAGCTTGGCCCTAGACACTGAAGCTTTCTTT. Amino acids: CASSLALDTEAFF.

The V gene is TRBV3-1, the J gene TRBJ1-3, with no clear D. V was shortened by 8 bases and J by 0 bases, with 11 bases between the two germline ends. Per germline, CDR1 LGHDT and CDR2 YNNKEL (reference sequence). This CDR3 region has 14 residues. This chain's CDR3 is CASAHRHSGNTIYF. The CDR3 DNA sequence: TGTGCCAGCGCCCATCGGCACTCTGGAAACACCATATATTTT.

This clonotype was seen once. The rearrangement joins TRBV13 to TRBJ2-2, with 8 positions matching TRBD2. Losses at the gene ends were 6 bases for V and 3 bases for J; bases not matched to a gene: 15. CDR3 length: 18 residues. Germline values: CDR1 PRHDT, CDR2 FYEKMQ (reference sequence). CDR3 nucleotides: TGTGCCAGCAGGCGGGGGTCTAGCGGGTTTTCAGACACCGGGGAGCTGTTTTTT. This gives the protein CASRRGSSGFSDTGELFF.

The V and J genes are TRBV6-5 and TRBJ2-7; no firm D call. Germline loops: CDR1 MNHEY, CDR2 SVGAGI. The V end lost 0 bases, the J end lost 2 bases, and 11 bases lay between the germline ends. This CDR3 is 15 amino acids long. CDR3 nucleotide sequence: TGTGCCAGCAGTTACTCGGGCCCCCTCACCTACGAGCAGTACTTC. Translated, it gives CASSYSGPLTYEQYF.

The chain links TRBV28 to TRBJ1-1; possibly TRBD1 for D (6 bases). CDR3 size: 16 residues. Per germline, CDR1 MDHEN and CDR2 SYDVKM. Trimming took 5 bases from V and 4 from J, leaving 20 bases between them. The CDR3 here is CASSPIRGGQATEAFF. The CDR3 nucleotides are TGTGCCAGCAGTCCCATACGGGGGGGGCAGGCCACTGAAGCTTTCTTT.

This chain uses TRBV12-3 or TRBV12-4 with TRBJ2-1; 7 bases agree with TRBD1. The CDR3 spans 13 residues. Germline trimming cut 6 bases from V and 8 bases from J; bases unmatched to any gene: 7. The CDR3 DNA reads as TGTGCCAGCAGCCCCGACAGGGACGATGAGCAGTTCTTC. This codes for CASSPDRDDEQFF.

This chain links TRBV5-1 with TRBJ2-1; 7 bases line up with TRBD2. J gave up 4 bases and V 0 bases, and 10 bases lay outside the gene matches. The CDR3 is made up of 17 amino acids. Per the germline V gene, CDR1 is SGHRS and CDR2 is YFSETQ. The CDR3 region is CASSLAFGRDPYNEQFF. The CDR3 DNA reads TGCGCCAGCAGCTTGGCGTTTGGGAGGGACCCTTACAATGAGCAGTTCTTC.